Following are 25 T cell receptor beta chains from one sample sequenced in a study of T cells in Graves' hyperthyroidism and ophthalmopathy. What was amplified from RNA transcripts were TCR beta CDR3 regions. With the HTBI primer set, the TCR CDR3 went through a first round of RT-PCR. One entry per CDR3 protein results from TCRdb running MiXCR on the multiplex PCR reads. Here the sample spans 750,000 to 900,000 distinct CDR3 sequences, about 38% being singletons. Sequencing was performed on blood. Receptors originate from a young man with Graves' hyperthyroidism.

This clonotype was seen a few times. No DNA is shown, since the ends of the CDR3 on it are uncertain; the CDR3 is the one TCRdb lists. The V and J genes are TRBV9 and TRBJ1-1; TRBD1 is the table's D call and was not checked against the DNA. CDR1 and CDR2 (germline): SGDLS, YYNGEE. The CDR3 has 13 residues if both end residues are counted. The CDR3 sequence: CASSVGGGTEALF.

This clonotype was observed a single time. The rearrangement links TRBV5-2 to TRBJ2-7; the table's D gene call, TRBD2, was not cross checked with the DNA. TRBV5-2 is labeled a pseudogene. The CDR3 runs to 14 residues. In nucleotides, the CDR3 is TGTGCCAGCGCATTGATAGCGGGAGCCCACGAGCAGTACTTC. Protein: CASALIAGAHEQYF.

This clonotype showed up just a few times. The rearrangement joins TRBV2 to TRBJ2-2; maybe TRBD2 (6 bases). Germline loops: CDR1 SNHLY, CDR2 FYNNEI. V lost 2 bases and J lost 7, with 20 bases in between. There are 17 residues in the CDR3. The CDR3 DNA is TGTGCCAGCAGTGAACCACCTACGGGGGAGCAGGACGGGGAGCTGTTTTTT. Its translation: CASSEPPTGEQDGELFF. Drawing the rest from reference TRBV2 and TRBJ2-2, the complete variable domain is EPEVTQTPSHQVTQMGQEVILRCVPISNHLYFYWYRQILGQKVEFLVSFYNNEISEKSEIFDDQFSVERPDGSNFTLKIRSTKLEDSAMYFCASSEPPTGEQDGELFFGEGSRLTVL.

Regarding this clonotype: A read error may account for a junction end that differs from germline. The chain carries TRBV25-1 and TRBJ1-2, with a tentative D call TRBD1 (6 bases). Per the germline V gene, CDR1 is MGHDK and CDR2 is SYGVNS. The CDR3 is 15 amino acids. The CDR3, as DNA: TGTGCCAGCAGTGGCAACAGGGTTATGGGCTATGACTACACCTTC. Translating it yields CASSGNRVMGYDYTF.

About this clonotype: This may come from a read error, since a much larger clone is one base off. The chain joins TRBV10-3 to TRBJ1-5; TRBD1 might be the D (5 bases). The CDR3 contains 17 residues. Germline V gene sequence: CDR1 ENHRY, CDR2 SYGVKD. The V gene lost 6 bases and the J gene lost 0 bases, with 18 bases spanning the gap. CDR3 amino acids: CAIREGPNLYSNQPQHF. CDR3 nucleotide sequence: TGTGCCATCAGAGAGGGGCCCAACCTCTATAGCAATCAGCCCCAGCATTTT.

The sample holds a few counts of this clonotype. This chain uses TRBV12-3 or TRBV12-4 with TRBJ1-5; D might be TRBD1 (5 bases). Trimming pared 6 bases from V and 3 bases from J, leaving 12 bases between. The CDR3 extends over 14 amino acids. CDR3 sequence reads: CASSPQGPNQPQHF. The CDR3 bases are TGTGCCAGCAGCCCCCAGGGACCCAATCAGCCCCAGCATTTT.

The chain is built from TRBV9 and TRBJ1-2; 7 positions agree with TRBD1. Germline loops: CDR1 SGDLS, CDR2 YYNGEE. This CDR3 has 12 amino acids. The CDR3 DNA is TGTGCAGCAGACAGGGCGAACTATGGCTACACCTTC. It is translated as CAADRANYGYTF.

This clonotype was counted at least ten times. The chain combines TRBV7-9 with TRBJ1-1, with D possibly matching TRBD1 (5 bases). The CDR3 consists of 16 residues. Looked up from germline, CDR1 is SEHNR and CDR2 is FQNEAQ (reference sequence). With 5 bases removed from V and 4 bases from J, the gap between germline ends came to 20 bases. CDR3 nucleotide sequence: TGTGCCAGCAGCCCGCAAATCGCCGCAGGGCGCACTGAAGCTTTCTTT. Translated, it gives CASSPQIAAGRTEAFF.

The chain couples TRBV7-9 to TRBJ2-7; 8 bases agree with TRBD2. The CDR3 totals 16 residues. The ends lost 0 bases at V and 3 bases at J; junction bases unmatched: 7. In germline, CDR1 is SEHNR, CDR2 FQNEAQ (reference sequence). CDR3 sequence reads: CASSLAGGGPNYEQYF. The CDR3, as DNA: TGTGCCAGCAGCTTAGCGGGCGGGGGGCCTAACTACGAGCAGTACTTC.

At least ten counts were recorded for this clonotype. J is TRBJ2-7 and V is TRBV7-9; D unresolved. The CDR3 loop spans 13 amino acids. The germline CDR1 and CDR2 sequences are SEHNR and FQNEAQ (reference sequence). V was clipped by 5 bases and J by 6 bases, with 14 bases between them. The CDR3 DNA reads as TGTGCCAGCAGCCCCGTTGGGTGGGTCGAGCAGTACTTC. Protein: CASSPVGWVEQYF. Full variable domain (rest looked up from reference TRBV7-9 and TRBJ2-7): DTGVSQNPRHKITKRGQNVTFRCDPISEHNRLYWYRQTLGQGPEFLTYFQNEAQLEKSRLLSDRFSAERPKGSFSTLEIQRTEQGDSAMYLCASSPVGWVEQYFGPGTRLTVT.

This clonotype has only a few counts. The J gene is TRBJ2-7, the V gene TRBV24-1, with 7 bases lining up with TRBD2. Germline-derived CDR1 and CDR2 are KGHDR and SFDVKD. The CDR3 totals 18 residues. Trimming removed 1 base from V and 2 bases from J; junction bases left unmatched: 13. The CDR3 spells CATSDLSDLGGYPYEQYF. The CDR3, as DNA: TGTGCCACCAGTGATTTAAGCGACTTGGGGGGGTACCCCTACGAGCAGTACTTC.

The chain couples TRBV12-3 or TRBV12-4 to TRBJ2-5, with a weak D call TRBD2 (6 bases). The CDR3 has 16 amino acids. V gave up 4 bases and J gave up 4 bases, with 19 bases separating them. As DNA, the CDR3 is TGTGCCAGCAGTTCTGGGGCCGTGGGGGACTCAGAGACCCAGTACTTC. Translated: CASSSGAVGDSETQYF.

This clonotype was counted ten times or more. This chain joins TRBV2 and TRBJ2-7, with D tentatively TRBD1 (6 bases). The CDR3 contains 14 residues. Trimming left V 7 bases short and J 2 bases short, with 15 bases between. The germline CDR1 and CDR2 sequences are SNHLY and FYNNEI. CDR3 loop: CASKGDQATYEQYF. The CDR3 region has the DNA TGTGCCAGCAAGGGGGACCAAGCCACCTACGAGCAGTACTTC.

Comments on this clonotype: The junction departs from germline at one end; a sequencing error may be responsible. The chain recombines TRBV2 with TRBJ1-2; tentative D call: TRBD1 (6 bases). The germline V gene encodes CDR1 SNHLY and CDR2 FYNNEI. The CDR3 contains 13 residues. The CDR3 DNA is TGTGCCTGCAGTCCGGGGGGCGGCTATGGCTACACCTTC. It yields the protein CACSPGGGYGYTF.

This clonotype was found many times. The CDR3 reads CASSYLNQPQHF. The DNA of the CDR3 is TGTGCCAGCAGTTACCTCAATCAGCCCCAGCATTTT. The rearrangement joins TRBV6-6 to TRBJ1-5, with unresolved D. The CDR3 length is 12 residues. The V end was cut by 2 bases, the J end by 3 bases, with 2 bases between. Germline CDR1 MNHNY, CDR2 SVGAGI (reference sequence).

Turning to this clonotype: A much more abundant neighbour one base away suggests this may be a read error. J is TRBJ2-7 and V is TRBV7-2; D gene ambiguous. Germline-derived CDR1 and CDR2 are SGHTA and FQGNSA. CDR3 size: 13 residues. The CDR3, as DNA: TGTGCCAGCAGCTTAGCGCCAGGCTACGGGCAGTACTTC. Protein product: CASSLAPGYGQYF.

This clonotype occurred many times. The genes are TRBV15 and TRBJ1-1; unclear D gene. The length of the CDR3 is 14 residues. Germline loops: CDR1 LNHNV, CDR2 YYDKDF (reference sequence). The V and J ends lost 0 bases and 0 bases respectively, with 5 bases between them. The CDR3 DNA sequence: TGTGCCACCAGCAGAGACTTAGTGAACACTGAAGCTTTCTTT. Protein sequence: CATSRDLVNTEAFF.

This clonotype was detected many times. The CDR3: CASTGQGPSYEQYF. DNA for the CDR3: TGTGCCAGCACCGGACAGGGACCGAGCTACGAGCAGTACTTC. This sequence joins TRBV7-9 and TRBJ2-7, with 8 bases identical to TRBD1. This CDR3 has 14 residues. Germline V lookup: CDR1 SEHNR, CDR2 FQNEAQ (reference sequence). Trimming removed 7 bases from V and 3 bases from J; junction bases left unmatched: 8.

V usage is TRBV11-2 and J usage is TRBJ1-1, with D perhaps TRBD1 (5 bases). The V gene lost 3 bases and the J gene lost 5 bases, with 16 bases spanning the gap. The length of the CDR3 is 15 residues. Germline V lookup: CDR1 SGHAT, CDR2 FQNNGV. CDR3: CASSFGARGKTEAFF. The CDR3 DNA reads TGTGCCAGCAGCTTTGGGGCACGGGGAAAAACTGAAGCTTTCTTT.

This clonotype appeared a few times. V gene TRBV20-1 combines with J gene TRBJ2-2; 11 positions match TRBD2. Losses at the gene ends were 3 bases for V and 4 bases for J; bases not matched to a gene: 4. Germline V gene lookup returns CDR1 DFQATT and CDR2 SNEGSKA (reference sequence). The CDR3 is made up of 15 amino acids. In DNA form, the CDR3 reads TGCAGTGCTAGTAACCTAGCGGGAGGCACCGGGGAGCTGTTTTTT. This encodes CSASNLAGGTGELFF.

The chain is built from TRBV10-3 and TRBJ1-1, with 7 bases aligning to TRBD1. In germline, CDR1 is ENHRY, CDR2 SYGVKD. The CDR3 is 13 amino acids. V trimming: 11 bases; J trimming: 1 base; junction bases outside the gene matches: 7. CDR3 in DNA: TGTGCCGCCCAACAGGGGACGAACACTGAAGCTTTCTTT. The encoded protein is CAAQQGTNTEAFF.

This clonotype showed up just a few times. The V call is TRBV11-3, the J call TRBJ1-3; 7 positions match TRBD1. This CDR3 comprises 14 residues. V was pared by 4 bases and J by 5 bases, with 5 bases of the junction left unmatched. The germline V gene encodes CDR1 SGHNT and CDR2 YENEEA. CDR3 protein: CASSSGTERNTIYF. The DNA of the CDR3 is TGTGCCAGCAGCTCCGGGACAGAAAGAAACACCATATATTTT. Complete variable domain (other parts from reference TRBV11-3 and TRBJ1-3): EAGVVQSPRYKIIEKKQPVAFWCNPISGHNTLYWYLQNLGQGPELLIRYENEEAVDDSQLPKDRFSAERLKGVDSTLKIQPAELGDSAVYLCASSSGTERNTIYFGEGSWLTVV.

The DNA of the CDR3 is TGTGCCAGCAGCTTGGAGTTAGGCTCCTACGAGCAGTACTTC. Residues: CASSLELGSYEQYF. The chain carries TRBV5-8 and TRBJ2-7; D is unclear. Per germline, CDR1 SGHTS and CDR2 YDEGEE. The germline V and J ends were trimmed by 0 bases and 0 bases, with 7 bases remaining between them. The CDR3 loop spans 14 amino acids.

This clonotype was seen many times. The CDR3 is CASSMRPQGDYGYTF. The CDR3 coding sequence is TGTGCCAGTAGTATGAGACCCCAAGGGGACTATGGCTACACCTTC. The genes are TRBV19 and TRBJ1-2; D possibly corresponds to TRBD1 (5 bases). The CDR3 spans 15 residues. Per the germline V gene, CDR1 is LNHDA and CDR2 is SQIVND (reference sequence). Trimming took off 3 bases at V and 3 bases at J, with 14 bases between the two ends. The full variable domain, in which reference TRBV19 and TRBJ1-2 provide the parts outside the CDR3, is DGGITQSPKYLFRKEGQNVTLSCEQNLNHDAMYWYRQDPGQGLRLIYYSQIVNDFQKGDIAEGYSVSREKKESFPLTVTSAQKNPTAFYLCASSMRPQGDYGYTFGSGTRLTVV.

This clonotype was detected ten times or more. The rearrangement uses TRBV25-1 and TRBJ2-7; unclear D gene. CDR1 is MGHDK and CDR2 is SYGVNS in the germline V gene. This CDR3 is 15 amino acids long. The V and J ends lost 8 bases and 0 bases respectively, with 17 bases between them. CDR3 sequence reads: CASVGWAKSSYEQYF. The CDR3 nucleotides read TGTGCCAGCGTTGGTTGGGCGAAAAGCTCCTACGAGCAGTACTTC.